The 9 T cell receptor beta chains given below trace back to one sample, sequenced in a study of blood T cell repertoires in COVID-19. Method: immunoSEQ multiplex PCR; TCRdb's copy keeps in-frame clones and lacks some. The repertoire includes 150,000 to 200,000 clones, 70% to 85% of them detected once, and under 5.5% sits in the top ten. The sequenced material came from peripheral blood. Source of these receptors: a woman aged 25 to 39 with acute or convalescent COVID-19.

The CDR3 loop reads CASSLLGQDYGYTF. For the CDR3, the DNA is TGTGCCAGCAGCTTATTGGGGCAGGACTATGGCTACACCTTC. V usage is TRBV7-8 and J usage is TRBJ1-2; D possibly corresponds to TRBD1 (5 bases). CDR3 length: 14 amino acids. Trimming cost V 2 bases and J 3 bases, with 10 bases left between them. CDR1 is SGHVS and CDR2 is FQNEAQ in the germline V gene.

The CDR3 DNA reads TGCGCCAGCGGCGGGGGGTACGAGCAGTACTTC. Translated, it gives CASGGGYEQYF. V usage is TRBV10-2 and J usage is TRBJ2-7, with 8 bases lining up with TRBD2. CDR3 length equals 11 residues. V shed 8 bases, J shed 4 bases, and the junction held 1 base outside the gene matches. CDR1 is WSHSY, CDR2 SAAADI, per germline.

The table lists this clone with a count of one. The rearrangement links TRBV14 to TRBJ2-1; 7 bases map to TRBD2. CDR3 length equals 14 residues. V lost 3 bases and J lost 8; bases outside the gene matches: 7. Germline CDR1 and CDR2: SGHDN and FVKESK. The CDR3 loop reads CASSQVGRSDEQFF. The CDR3 nucleotides are TGTGCCAGCAGCCAGGTCGGGAGGTCGGATGAGCAGTTCTTC.

This clone occurred once. V gene TRBV7-2 combines with J gene TRBJ2-7; the match to TRBD1 covers 7 bases. CDR1 is SGHTA, CDR2 FQGNSA, per germline. This CDR3 comprises 17 residues. V was pared by 5 bases and J by 3 bases, with 16 bases of the junction left unmatched. The CDR3 DNA sequence: TGTGCCAGCAGCCCTATAGGGGCACCGGGACAGCACTACGAGCAGTACTTC. Translation gives CASSPIGAPGQHYEQYF.

This clone turned up a few times. The chain combines TRBV15 with TRBJ1-6; no reliable D call. V dropped 0 bases and J dropped 8 bases, with 11 bases sitting between them. In germline, CDR1 is LNHNV, CDR2 YYDKDF (reference sequence). There are 15 residues in the CDR3. The CDR3 protein is CATSRDSDGDSPLHF. In DNA form, the CDR3 reads TGTGCCACCAGCAGAGATAGCGACGGGGATTCACCCCTCCACTTT.

A single count supports this clone. The chain uses TRBV12-3 or TRBV12-4 and TRBJ1-2, with D possibly TRBD1 on 6 matching bases. V was trimmed by 1 base and J by 7 bases, leaving 10 bases between them. This CDR3 comprises 13 residues. The CDR3 coding sequence is TGTGCCAGCAGTTTAGGGGGGCGGTTTGGCTACACCTTC. Amino acid sequence: CASSLGGRFGYTF.

The V and J genes are TRBV28 and TRBJ2-1; TRBD2 is a possible D gene (5 bases). This CDR3 contains 11 residues. Germline CDR1 MDHEN, CDR2 SYDVKM. Trimming pared 6 bases from V and 8 bases from J, leaving 8 bases between. CDR3 nucleotides: TGTGCCAGCAGCCGGCGGGATGAGCAGTTCTTC. This translates into CASSRRDEQFF.

The count of this clone is one. This chain links TRBV10-3 with TRBJ2-3, with a tentative D call TRBD2 (5 bases). This CDR3 is built from 13 residues. CDR1 is ENHRY, CDR2 SYGVKD, per germline. V gave up 10 bases and J gave up 1 base, with 12 bases separating them. This CDR3 is CATLLGGTDTQYF. CDR3 nucleotides: TGTGCCACCCTCTTGGGAGGCACAGATACGCAGTATTTT.

This chain joins TRBV10-1 and TRBJ2-7; TRBD2 is a possible D gene (6 bases). V dropped 2 bases and J dropped 2 bases, with 13 bases sitting between them. This CDR3 has 15 amino acids. Germline CDR1 WNHNN, CDR2 SYGVQD (reference sequence). DNA for the CDR3: TGCGCCAGCAGTGAGGGAATAGCGGAAACCTACGAGCAGTACTTC. It is translated as CASSEGIAETYEQYF.